This is a list of T cell receptor beta chains from one sample in a study of cytomegalovirus exposure and HLA in healthy donors. TCRdb's table, derived via immunoSEQ multiplex PCR, lists solely in-frame clones and lacks some. The sample has around 150,000 clones, over 75% seen once. Input material: PBMCs. The receptors were gathered from a woman younger than 45 in good health and CMV-seronegative. Both conserved end residues are trimmed from each CDR3. The D gene is left open where the match is weak.

>TRBV28|.
ASSSRTVHNSPLH
>TRBV27|.
ASSSWGAGELF
>TRBV19|TRBD1
ASIRPGTGARGEAF
>TRBV6-5|TRBD1
ASNRDSENNSPLH
>TRBV7-7|.
ASSLDRTSEQY
>TRBV20-1|.
SAGGPGEQY
>TRBV19|.
ASSFGGTEETQY
>TRBV27|.
ASRPSDTNEQF
>TRBV7-6|TRBD1
ASSPIPGTGDLF
>TRBV5-4|.
ASSLGGYSPLH
>TRBV18|.
ASSLPGVGGYT
>TRBV10-3|.
AISPQQGQPQH
>TRBV6-4|TRBD2
ASSHHGGEVGNIQY
>TRBV19|TRBD1
ASSILHSDRTTGAF
>TRBV7-2|.
ASSRGTAYNSPLH
>TRBV5-1|.
ASSLEGTGTYEQY
>TRBV7-9|.
ASSLVGGQLLYGYT
>TRBV29-1|.
SVVRGTEAF
>TRBV5-1|.
ASSLENEGDEQF
>TRBV7-9|.
ASRRGAALDTQY
>TRBV2|.
ASSGGLEAF
>TRBV18|.
ASSPRGGTNQPQH
>TRBV7-2|TRBD2
ASSSGGYNEQF
>TRBV5-1|TRBD2
ASRGARGVLETQY
>TRBV5-1|.
ASSLGHPGTEAF
>TRBV18|TRBD1
ASSRRLPGQGDTGELF
>TRBV27|TRBD1
ASSSGQYNSPLH
>TRBV7-9|TRBD1
ASSLRRAGGSWGYT
>TRBV27|TRBD2
ASNAAGEETQY
>TRBV2|TRBD1
ASSDMGQGLGELF
>TRBV7-9|.
ASSLNQGSDEQY
>TRBV5-1|.
ASSLEGNYNEKLF
>TRBV13|.
ASTQRGGNTEAF
>TRBV19|.
ASTPSSGANVLT
>TRBV18|.
ASSPLTGAETQY
>TRBV29-1|.
SVEVPGSGYT
>TRBV18|.
ATLGGMNTEAF
>TRBV6-5|TRBD2
ASSTGGKGANVLT
>TRBV12-1|.
ASSFARTSGVLPTTDTQY
>TRBV6-5|TRBD1
ASSFTYRGKDEKLF
>TRBV27|.
ASSPLAGSSGYT
>TRBV4-1|.
ASSQDGQGRQPQH
>TRBV23-1|.
ASSQARTEENQPQH
>TRBV30|TRBD2
AWSVSRWRGAREQF
>TRBV27|TRBD1
ASSDRGPFYNEQF
>TRBV11-2|TRBD2
ASSPGLAGGLYEQY
>TRBV11-2|.
ASSLVRGTITEAF
>TRBV20-1|.
SAGRNTEAF
>TRBV5-1|.
ASSLVGGGQPQH
>TRBV7-2|.
ASSFPGSIRAF
>TRBV4-2|.
ASSQAETYEQY
>TRBV28|TRBD1
ASSKDRAATNEKLF
>TRBV4-1|TRBD1
ASSQEGARGRGYT
>TRBV19|.
ASSERNQPQH